The entry below describes one TCR beta chain. Its antigen is unknown. This record comes from a study of cytomegalovirus exposure and HLA in healthy donors. About the study: Researchers found that under 90% of some 400 genotyped donors fell within the Caucasian-associated ancestry cluster. Study-level results: The records held CMV serostatus as the only immune exposure information.

Germline V gene sequence: CDR1 SEHNR, CDR2 FQNEAQ (reference sequence). The CDR3 has 17 residues. V lost 3 bases, J lost 3 bases, and 12 bases stayed unmatched. PCR primers comprised 60 Vbeta and 13 Jbeta primers. Assay used: immunoSEQ multiplex PCR; TCRdb lists only in-frame clones, some missing. Of about 110,000 clones in the sample, 80% were seen once. Input material: PBMCs. The TCR was taken from a man in his fifties or sixties in good health and CMV-seronegative. The V gene is TRBV7-9, the J gene TRBJ2-5; 8 nucleotides line up with TRBD2. The CDR3 is CASSFRSLREEKETQYF. CDR3 sequence (DNA): TGTGCCAGCAGCTTTCGTAGCTTGCGGGAGGAGAAAGAGACCCAGTACTTC.